The TCR beta chain described here comes from a study of cytomegalovirus exposure and HLA in healthy donors. The PCR contained 60 Vbeta and 13 Jbeta primers. Measured with immunoSEQ multiplex PCR; TCRdb has only the in-frame clones, and not every one. This table holds over 200,000 clones, 70% to 85% found once. This CDR3 is built from 13 residues. V was clipped by 2 bases and J by 6 bases, with 8 bases between them. The germline V gene has CDR1 SGHTA and CDR2 FQGTGA. Turning to this clone: Antigen: not known.

Study results and caveats: Researchers had no immune exposure information except CMV serostatus available.

Sequencing was done on a sample of PBMCs. The TCR comes from a male donor in good health and CMV-seronegative. This chain joins TRBV7-3 and TRBJ2-1; D is unclear. The CDR3 DNA is TGTGCCAGCAGCTTAGTTAGCAGCAATGAGCAGTTCTTC. Translating it yields CASSLVSSNEQFF.